A single sample gave rise to the 9 T cell receptor beta chains below, sequenced in a study of CD8+ T cells in alopecia areata. RNA extraction and reverse transcription yielded cDNA as sequencing template. Sequencing was performed with immunoSEQ multiplex PCR; in TCRdb, only in-frame clones are kept and a portion is missing. The sample lists approximately 91,000 clones, roughly two fifths occurring once. The sequenced material came from CD4+ T cells sorted from blood. The receptor set was obtained from a human donor with alopecia areata.

The rearrangement links TRBV30 to TRBJ2-3; D unresolved. The CDR3 consists of 12 residues. With 4 bases removed from V and 4 bases from J, the gap between germline ends came to 9 bases. Germline V gene sequence: CDR1 GTSNPN, CDR2 SVGIG (reference sequence). CDR3 region: CAWTVVSDTQYF. CDR3 DNA: TGTGCCTGGACAGTAGTTTCAGATACGCAGTATTTT.

The chain uses TRBV29-1 and TRBJ2-1; D is perhaps TRBD2 (5 bases). The ends were cut back, 1 base at V and 10 bases at J, with 8 bases in the middle. There are 11 residues in the CDR3. In germline, CDR1 is SQVTM, CDR2 ANQGSEA. The CDR3 loop reads CSVEVTGEQFF. CDR3 nucleotides: TGCAGCGTTGAAGTCACGGGGGAGCAGTTCTTC.

The J gene is TRBJ2-5, the V gene TRBV6-5; 10 bases are a match to TRBD2. Germline V gene data show CDR1 as MNHEY and CDR2 as SVGAGI. V was pared by 0 bases and J by 5 bases, with 6 bases of the junction left unmatched. CDR3 size: 16 residues. This chain's CDR3 is CASSYSYSGGAETQYF. The CDR3 DNA reads as TGTGCCAGCAGTTACTCGTACAGCGGGGGGGCGGAGACCCAGTACTTC.

The chain couples TRBV5-1 to TRBJ1-1; a possible D gene is TRBD1 (5 bases). This CDR3 has 12 amino acids. V lost 4 bases, J lost 8 bases, and 12 bases lay in between. Looked up from germline, CDR1 is SGHRS and CDR2 is YFSETQ. Here the CDR3 reads CASSPDSAEAFF. The DNA for the CDR3 is TGCGCCAGCAGCCCTGACAGCGCCGAAGCTTTCTTT.

This clone was observed a handful of times. The V call is TRBV29-1, the J call TRBJ2-7; 10 bases agree with TRBD1. This CDR3 contains 12 residues. Germline assignment: CDR1 SQVTM and CDR2 ANQGSEA. The trim removed 7 bases at V and 5 bases at J, leaving 5 bases unmatched. DNA for the CDR3: TGCAGCGGGACCGGGACAGGGGACGAGCAGTACTTC. Protein product: CSGTGTGDEQYF.

This clone has only a few counts. The chain links TRBV7-9 to TRBJ2-7; 9 bases map to TRBD1. CDR3 length: 12 amino acids. Germline-derived CDR1 and CDR2 are SEHNR and FQNEAQ (reference sequence). The V segment lost 6 bases and the J segment 6 bases; nucleotides outside the gene matches: 3. Written as DNA, the CDR3 is TGTGCCAGCAGAGCGGGACAGGGCGAGCAGTACTTC. Translation gives CASRAGQGEQYF.

For this clone: Other nucleotide sequences from this sample produce the same CDR3. The chain links TRBV6-6 to TRBJ2-5; D uncertain. The V end was cut by 0 bases, the J end by 5 bases, with 1 base between. The CDR3 spans 11 residues. Germline CDR1 MNHNY, CDR2 SVGAGI (reference sequence). This CDR3 reads CASSYSETQYF. The CDR3 DNA sequence: TGTGCCAGCAGTTACTCGGAGACCCAGTACTTC.

V is TRBV7-9 and J is TRBJ2-3; TRBD1 aligns across 9 bases. The CDR3 is made up of 16 amino acids. V dropped 0 bases and J dropped 3; count of bases not matched to a gene: 4. CDR1 is SEHNR, CDR2 FQNEAQ, per germline (reference sequence). The CDR3 is CASSLALGQGTDTQYF. CDR3 sequence (DNA): TGTGCCAGCAGCTTAGCGCTCGGACAGGGGACAGATACGCAGTATTTT.

This clone has more than one count but fewer than ten. The V gene is TRBV29-1, the J gene TRBJ1-1; D is uncertain. CDR1 is SQVTM and CDR2 is ANQGSEA in the germline V gene. The V end was cut by 4 bases, the J end by 4 bases, with 16 bases between. The CDR3 is 14 amino acids. CDR3 protein: CSVVKGGPPTEAFF. CDR3 DNA sequence: TGCAGCGTTGTGAAGGGAGGCCCCCCCACTGAAGCTTTCTTT. Complete variable domain (other parts from reference TRBV29-1 and TRBJ1-1): SAVISQKPSRDICQRGTSLTIQCQVDSQVTMMFWYRQQPGQSLTLIATANQGSEATYESGFVIDKFPISRPNLTFSTLTVSNMSPEDSSIYLCSVVKGGPPTEAFFGQGTRLTVV.